This T cell receptor beta chain was profiled in a study of shared clonotypes between healthy human individuals. Comment on this clone: Its antigen is unknown.

The V end lost 0 bases, the J end lost 0 bases, and 9 bases lay between the germline ends. The CDR3 loop spans 16 amino acids. Germline CDR1 MNHEY, CDR2 SVGAGI. TCRdb's copy holds only in-frame clones and misses some; the assay was immunoSEQ multiplex PCR. The sample lists about 1.5 million clones, approximately 98% seen once, with about 0.42% in the top ten. Free of recent acute infections or vaccinations, the donors were healthy HIV-negative adults. Findings of the study overall: Sampling used blood alone; tissue repertoires probably differ. At large depth, rarefaction still showed sorted-subset sequencing to be incomplete.

This chain connects TRBV6-5 to TRBJ1-3; D is perhaps TRBD1 (5 bases). Sample: naive CD4+ T cells sorted from blood. The subset: CD45RA+ positively selected. This receptor was taken from a man aged 25 to 40 in good health. CDR3 sequence (DNA): TGTGCCAGCAGTTACTCGGGGCAACTCTCTGGAAACACCATATATTTT. Amino acids: CASSYSGQLSGNTIYF.